The clone carrying this T cell receptor (beta chain) came up a few times. Its antigen is unknown. The entry originates in a study of CD8+ T cells in alopecia areata. General study findings and limits: Among patients, TCR sharing was less clear than in mice, a difference possibly due in part to HLA diversity in the patient population. Normal scalp had lower clonality than lesional scalp, with alopecia totalis/universalis lesions showing this most strongly. Normal skin's resident alphabeta T cells are sequenced alongside lesional scalp T cells.

After isolation, RNA underwent reverse transcription to generate cDNA as the sequencing template. Profiling relied on immunoSEQ multiplex PCR, and the TCRdb table lists in-frame clones only, not all of them. The data hold 90,000 to 150,000 clones, with approximately 58% observed a single time. This CDR3 has 14 amino acids. Per the germline V gene, CDR1 is GTSNPN and CDR2 is SVGIG (reference sequence). The J segment lost 6 bases and the V segment lost 3 bases, leaving 10 bases of the junction unmatched. The chain joins TRBV30 to TRBJ2-7, with TRBD1 matching 8 bases. The origin of this receptor is a human donor in good health. The sequenced sample consisted of CD4+ T cells sorted from blood. The CDR3: CAWRTTGGNAEQYF. DNA for the CDR3: TGTGCCTGGAGGACCACAGGGGGGAACGCCGAGCAGTACTTC.